This TCR beta chain was captured by sequencing in a study of blood T cell repertoires in COVID-19. V lost 2 bases and J 5 bases, leaving 6 bases between the germline ends. CDR1 and CDR2 from the germline V gene are SGHVS and FQNEAQ. This CDR3 spans 12 amino acids. Followed longitudinally, the Seattle patients had been enrolled during active infection. The table came from immunoSEQ multiplex PCR; TCRdb's copy has only in-frame clones and leaves some out. The top ten clones hold about 3% of a sample with 300,000 to 450,000 clones, roughly nine tenths of them seen once. Concerning this clone: Other nucleotide sequences in the sample specify the same CDR3.

This sequence originates from a woman in her twenties or thirties with COVID-19, enrolled during active disease. Sequencing was done on a sample of peripheral blood. The chain links TRBV7-8 to TRBJ2-5; D remains unclear. This chain's CDR3 is CASSLSRETQYF. The CDR3 DNA sequence: TGTGCCAGCAGCTTATCACGGGAGACCCAGTACTTC.